This T cell receptor (beta chain) was found in a study of blood T cell repertoires in COVID-19. Generated by immunoSEQ multiplex PCR, the TCRdb table keeps only in-frame clones and is missing some. There are about 270,000 clones in the sample; about 87% occur only once, and about 4.1% lies in the top ten. Trimming removed 0 bases from V and 7 bases from J; junction bases left unmatched: 5. CDR1 is SGDLS, CDR2 YYNGEE, per germline. The CDR3 is made up of 15 amino acids. The V and J genes are TRBV9 and TRBJ2-1; 9 nucleotides agree with TRBD2. Sequencing was performed on peripheral blood. The clonotype comes from a man in his sixties who had recovered from COVID-19. CDR3 nucleotides: TGTGCCAGCAGCGTAGGCGGGGGGGCCGTGAATGAGCAGTTCTTC. As protein: CASSVGGGAVNEQFF. Based on the CDR3 plus reference TRBV9 and TRBJ2-1, the full variable domain is DSGVTQTPKHLITATGQRVTLRCSPRSGDLSVYWYQQSLDQGLQFLIQYYNGEERAKGNILERFSAQQFPDLHSELNLSSLELGDSALYFCASSVGGGAVNEQFFGPGTRLTVL.